The following is a T cell receptor beta chain sequence with its context. Making TCR cDNA involved 5'RACE template switching, which added UMIs and a universal primer site. TCRdb processed the 5' RACE reads anew with MiXCR; each CDR3 protein has one entry. The sample records hundreds of thousands of distinct CDR3 sequences, roughly a sixth being singletons. There are 16 residues in the CDR3. V was clipped by 4 bases and J by 0 bases, with 13 bases between them. The data belong to a study of T cells after yellow fever vaccination. The sequences come from PBMCs, collected before the yellow fever booster vaccination. The sequence derives from a man in his late teens or twenties who received the YFV17D yellow fever vaccine. V usage is TRBV12-3 or TRBV12-4 and J usage is TRBJ2-4; D may be TRBD1 or TRBD2 (5 bases each). The CDR3 sequence: CASSYRGDLAKNIQYF. For the CDR3, the DNA is TGTGCCAGCAGTTATCGGGGCGACCTAGCCAAAAACATTCAGTACTTC.